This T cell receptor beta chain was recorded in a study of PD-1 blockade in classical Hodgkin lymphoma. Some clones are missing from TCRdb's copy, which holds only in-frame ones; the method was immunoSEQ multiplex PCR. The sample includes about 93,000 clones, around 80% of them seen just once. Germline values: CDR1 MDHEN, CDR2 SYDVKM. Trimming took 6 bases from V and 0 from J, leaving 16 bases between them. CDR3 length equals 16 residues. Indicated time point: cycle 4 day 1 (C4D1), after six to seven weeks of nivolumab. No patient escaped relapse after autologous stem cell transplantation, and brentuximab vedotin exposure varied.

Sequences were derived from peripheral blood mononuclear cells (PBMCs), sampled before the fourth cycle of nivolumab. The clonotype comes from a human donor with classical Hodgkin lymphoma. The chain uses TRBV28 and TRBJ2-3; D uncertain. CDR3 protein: CASRVLWGTSTDTQYF. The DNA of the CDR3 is TGTGCCAGCAGAGTACTATGGGGAACTAGCACAGATACGCAGTATTTT.